This T cell receptor beta chain was found in a study of regulatory T cells in long-lasting Graves disease. Overall study results and limits: The study examined only peripheral blood, not thyroid tissue. Favored gene segments in persistent disease were TRBV28, TRBJ1-2 and TRBJ2-5. Lower TCR diversity characterized persistent Graves' patients relative to newly diagnosed patients.

Described time point: newly diagnosed GD, antithyroid drugs for less than 3 months. PBMC-extracted RNA yielded the TCR library. The authors drew about 9 milliliters of peripheral blood into EDTA tubes. In building TCR beta libraries, iRepertoire HTBI primers were used together with Arm-PCR of CDR3 regions. MiXCR, run by TCRdb on the multiplex PCR reads, gives a single entry per CDR3 protein. In the table there are fewer than 350,000 distinct CDR3 sequences, over 15% of which are singletons. The length of the CDR3 is 12 residues. Germline CDR1 is LNHNV and CDR2 is YYDKDF (reference sequence). The V end lost 3 bases, the J end lost 4 bases, and 5 bases lay between the germline ends. This clonotype has just a few counts. Its target is unknown.

The sample in question was peripheral blood mononuclear cells (PBMCs), obtained at new diagnosis, from a patient treated with antithyroid drugs. This clonotype originated in a female donor with Graves disease. The genes are TRBV15 and TRBJ2-3; D gene unclear. The CDR3 loop is CATSRFADTQYF. The CDR3 nucleotides are TGTGCCACCAGCAGGTTTGCAGATACGCAGTATTTT.